What follows are 13 T cell receptor beta chains derived from one specimen sequenced in a study of neurological immune-mediated disorders. Each CDR3 protein is one row after TCRdb ran MiXCR on the 5' RACE reads. The data contain 40,000 or so distinct CDR3 sequences, roughly 14% of them singletons. Sequenced: PBMCs. All receptors come from a woman in her 50s with HTLV-1-associated myelopathy (HAM/TSP).

In this sample, this clonotype turned up many times. This chain connects TRBV20-1 to TRBJ2-2, with 8 positions matching TRBD2. CDR1 and CDR2 from the germline V gene are DFQATT and SNEGSKA (reference sequence). This CDR3 region has 16 residues. Trimming at V came to 3 bases and at J to 9 bases, leaving 15 bases not matched to a gene. In DNA form, the CDR3 reads TGCAGTGCTAGTATAGCGGGGCGTCTACCGGGCCGGGAGCTGTTTTTT. Amino acids: CSASIAGRLPGRELFF.

The sample holds many counts of this clonotype. The V gene is TRBV12-3 or TRBV12-4, the J gene TRBJ1-4; 11 bases align to TRBD1. The CDR3 loop spans 18 amino acids. The V and J ends lost 3 bases and 8 bases, in that order; junction bases with no gene match: 14. The CDR3 loop reads CASSFFLDRGLSGEKLFF. In nucleotides, the CDR3 is TGTGCCAGCAGTTTTTTCCTGGACAGGGGGCTCTCGGGGGAAAAACTGTTTTTT.

This clonotype was picked up one time. A much bigger clone sits one base away, suggesting this may be a read error. The V and J genes are TRBV7-7 and TRBJ2-5; D not certain. Germline lookup yields CDR1 SSHAT and CDR2 FNYEAQ (reference sequence). CDR3 length: 15 residues. The CDR3 sequence is CASSLGRQYQETQYF. The CDR3 DNA follows: TGTGCTAGCAGCTTAGGACGACAATACCAAGAGACCCAGTACTTC.

This clonotype was seen many times. In nucleotides, the CDR3 is TGCAGCGTAACAGGGAACACTGAAGCTTTCTTT. Residues: CSVTGNTEAFF. This sequence joins TRBV29-1 and TRBJ1-1, with D possibly TRBD1 on 5 matching bases. Trimming shortened V by 6 bases and J by 1 base, and 6 bases separated the two germline ends. The CDR3 covers 11 residues. The germline V gene has CDR1 SQVTM and CDR2 ANQGSEA.

This clonotype was found many times. J is TRBJ1-2 and V is TRBV12-3 or TRBV12-4, with D maybe TRBD1 (5 bases). CDR3 length: 14 amino acids. The ends were cut back, 2 bases at V and 7 bases at J, with 14 bases in the middle. The CDR3 bases are TGTGCCAGCAGTTTACTTTCAGGGTTGGGTGGCTACACCTTC. It yields the protein CASSLLSGLGGYTF.

This clonotype was found a few times. The chain couples TRBV3-1 to TRBJ2-5, with 9 nucleotides matching TRBD2. V trimming: 3 bases; J trimming: 0 bases; junction bases outside the gene matches: 2. This CDR3 comprises 15 residues. The V gene's germline CDR1 is LGHDT and CDR2 YNNKEL (reference sequence). The CDR3 DNA sequence: TGTGCCAGCAGCCAGAGCGGGGGGTACCAAGAGACCCAGTACTTC. It translates to CASSQSGGYQETQYF.

The chain is built from TRBV5-1 and TRBJ2-7; D call uncertain. The CDR3 runs 14 residues. Germline CDR1 and CDR2: SGHRS and YFSETQ. Trimming stripped 0 bases from V and 6 bases from J, with 13 bases between. CDR3: CASSLGTLLSEQYF. CDR3 in DNA: TGCGCCAGCAGCTTGGGCACTCTGTTAAGCGAGCAGTACTTC.

This clonotype was picked up many times. The CDR3 here is CASSVGQGAAEAFF. The CDR3 DNA follows: TGTGCCAGCAGCGTCGGACAGGGGGCCGCTGAAGCTTTCTTT. The chain recombines TRBV9 with TRBJ1-1, with 11 bases that match TRBD1. The V segment lost 2 bases and the J segment 6 bases; nucleotides outside the gene matches: 3. In germline, CDR1 is SGDLS, CDR2 YYNGEE. The CDR3 is 14 amino acids.

The chain recombines TRBV7-2 with TRBJ2-1, with 11 nucleotides matching TRBD2. Unmatched junction bases numbered 5, after V lost 4 bases and J lost 6 bases. The CDR3 totals 15 residues. Germline CDR1 is SGHTA and CDR2 is FQGNSA. The CDR3 DNA follows: TGTGCCAGCAGCTACATTAGCGGGGGGGGCAATGAGCAGTTCTTC. Protein: CASSYISGGGNEQFF. The whole variable domain, filled in from reference TRBV7-2 and TRBJ2-1, reads GAGVSQSPSNKVTEKGKDVELRCDPISGHTALYWYRQSLGQGLEFLIYFQGNSAPDKSGLPSDRFSAERTGGSVSTLTIQRTQQEDSAVYLCASSYISGGGNEQFFGPGTRLTVL.

This clonotype was recorded many times. The V call is TRBV20-1, the J call TRBJ1-3; no clear D gene. V was shortened by 6 bases and J by 4 bases, with 16 bases between the two germline ends. CDR3 length equals 14 residues. Germline CDR1 and CDR2: DFQATT and SNEGSKA (reference sequence). The DNA for the CDR3 is TGCAGTGCGGGCGACGGTAGGGCCGGAAACACCATATATTTT. Protein product: CSAGDGRAGNTIYF.

This clonotype was counted at least ten times. The V and J genes are TRBV3-1 and TRBJ1-2; 9 nucleotides match TRBD1. V lost 4 bases, J lost 11 bases, and 8 bases stayed unmatched. The germline gives CDR1 LGHDT, CDR2 YNNKEL (reference sequence). The CDR3 is 13 residues long. CDR3 DNA: TGTGCCAGCAGCCCGGCGGGACAGGGACCTTACACCTTC. This sequence encodes CASSPAGQGPYTF. Filled out from reference TRBV3-1 and TRBJ1-2, the complete variable domain reads DTAVSQTPKYLVTQMGNDKSIKCEQNLGHDTMYWYKQDSKKFLKIMFSYNNKELIINETVPNRFSPKSPDKAHLNLHINSLELGDSAVYFCASSPAGQGPYTFGSGTRLTVV.

This clonotype appeared many times. CDR3 amino acids: CATSRGGTSWGLLADTQYF. The DNA of the CDR3 is TGTGCCACCAGCAGAGGCGGGACTAGTTGGGGATTGCTGGCAGATACGCAGTATTTT. The rearrangement links TRBV15 to TRBJ2-3; 8 bases line up with TRBD2. Germline V gene data show CDR1 as LNHNV and CDR2 as YYDKDF (reference sequence). J lost 4 bases, V lost 1 base, and 16 bases had no gene match. This CDR3 has 19 amino acids.

In this sample, this clonotype turned up many times. The chain joins TRBV5-1 to TRBJ1-4, with 7 positions matching TRBD1. The ends lost 3 bases at V and 2 bases at J; junction bases unmatched: 7. The CDR3 length is 16 residues. The germline gives CDR1 SGHRS, CDR2 YFSETQ. CDR3 region: CASSSRRDSTNEKLFF. The CDR3 DNA follows: TGCGCCAGCAGCTCCCGGCGGGACAGTACTAATGAAAAACTGTTTTTT.